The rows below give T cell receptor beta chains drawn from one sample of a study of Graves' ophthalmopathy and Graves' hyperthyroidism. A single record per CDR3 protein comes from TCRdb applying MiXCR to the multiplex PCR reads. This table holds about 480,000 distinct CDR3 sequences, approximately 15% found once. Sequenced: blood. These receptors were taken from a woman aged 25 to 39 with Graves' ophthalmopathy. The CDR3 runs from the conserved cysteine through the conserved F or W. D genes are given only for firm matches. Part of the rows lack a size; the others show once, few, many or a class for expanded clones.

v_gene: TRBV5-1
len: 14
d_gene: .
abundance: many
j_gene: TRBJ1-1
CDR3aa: CASSLGGEGAEAFF
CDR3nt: TGCGCCAGCAGCTTGGGCGGGGAGGGGGCTGAAGCTTTCTTT

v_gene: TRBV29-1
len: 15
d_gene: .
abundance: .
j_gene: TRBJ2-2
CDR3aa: CSVEDLFANTGELFF
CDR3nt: TGCAGCGTTGAAGACCTCTTCGCGAACACCGGGGAGCTGTTTTTT

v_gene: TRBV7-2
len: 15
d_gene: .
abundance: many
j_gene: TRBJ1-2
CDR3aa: CASSLAAGPDYGYTF
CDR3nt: TGTGCCAGCAGCTTAGCGGCAGGGCCTGACTATGGCTACACCTTC

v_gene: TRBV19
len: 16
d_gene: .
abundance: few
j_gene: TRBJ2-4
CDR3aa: CASSTTGGGGGNIQYF
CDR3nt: TGTGCCAGTAGTACCACAGGGGGAGGCGGGGGAAACATTCAGTACTTC

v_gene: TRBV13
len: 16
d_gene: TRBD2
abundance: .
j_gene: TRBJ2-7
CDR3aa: CASSPGGTSGAYEQYF
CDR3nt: TGTGCCAGCAGCCCAGGGGGGACTAGCGGGGCCTACGAGCAGTACTTC

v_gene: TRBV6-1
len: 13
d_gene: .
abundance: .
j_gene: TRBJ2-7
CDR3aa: CASSEGLSYEQYF
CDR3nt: TGTGCCAGCAGTGAAGGTCTCTCCTACGAGCAGTACTTC

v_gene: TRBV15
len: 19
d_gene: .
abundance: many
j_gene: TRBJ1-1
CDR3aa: CATSRDIFVLQVGDTEAFF
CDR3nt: TGTGCCACCAGCAGAGATATTTTTGTTCTCCAGGTTGGCGACACTGAAGCTTTCTTT

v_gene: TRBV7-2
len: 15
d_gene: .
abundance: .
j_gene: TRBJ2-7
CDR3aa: CASSLAWRAGYEQYF
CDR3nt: TGTGCCAGCAGCTTAGCGTGGAGAGCGGGCTACGAGCAGTACTTC

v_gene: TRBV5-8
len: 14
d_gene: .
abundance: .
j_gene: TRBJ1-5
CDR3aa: CAISPTGGNQPQHF
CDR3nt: TGTGCCATCAGCCCCACGGGGGGCAATCAGCCCCAGCATTTT

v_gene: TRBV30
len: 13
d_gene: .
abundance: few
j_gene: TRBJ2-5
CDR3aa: CAWSKYRKETQYF
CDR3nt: TGTGCCTGGAGTAAATACAGAAAAGAGACCCAGTACTTC

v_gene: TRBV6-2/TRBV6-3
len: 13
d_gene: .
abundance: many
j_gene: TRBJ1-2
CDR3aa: CASSPDSLYGYTF
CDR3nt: TGTGCCAGCAGTCCGGACAGCCTCTATGGCTACACCTTC

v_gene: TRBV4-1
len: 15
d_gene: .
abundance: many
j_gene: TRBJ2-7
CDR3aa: CASSHGRGSSYEQYF
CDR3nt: TGCGCCAGCAGCCATGGAAGGGGGAGCTCCTACGAGCAGTACTTC

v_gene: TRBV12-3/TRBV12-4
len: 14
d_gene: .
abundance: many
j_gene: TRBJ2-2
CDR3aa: CASGLGGSTGELFF
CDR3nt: TGTGCCAGCGGTTTGGGGGGCAGCACCGGGGAGCTGTTTTTT

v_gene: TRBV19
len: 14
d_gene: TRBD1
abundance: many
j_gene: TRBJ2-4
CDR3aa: CASSTDRLGNIQYF
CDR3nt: TGTGCCAGTAGTACGGACAGGCTGGGAAACATTCAGTACTTC

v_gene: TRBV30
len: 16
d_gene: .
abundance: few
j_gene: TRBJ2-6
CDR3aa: CAWNQRPFSGANVLTF
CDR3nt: TGTGCCTGGAATCAGCGCCCCTTCTCTGGGGCCAACGTCCTGACTTTC

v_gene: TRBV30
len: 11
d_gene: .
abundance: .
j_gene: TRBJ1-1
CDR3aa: CAWRGYSEAFF
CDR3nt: TGTGCCTGGAGGGGCTACTCAGAAGCTTTCTTT

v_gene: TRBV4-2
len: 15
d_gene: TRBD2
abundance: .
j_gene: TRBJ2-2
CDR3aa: CASSHGTRYTGELFF
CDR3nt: TGTGCCAGCAGCCATGGGACTAGGTATACCGGGGAGCTGTTTTTT

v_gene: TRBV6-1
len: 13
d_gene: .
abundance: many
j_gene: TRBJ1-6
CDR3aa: CASNRVQHSPLHF
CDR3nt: TGTGCCAGCAACCGGGTCCAACATTCACCCCTCCACTTT

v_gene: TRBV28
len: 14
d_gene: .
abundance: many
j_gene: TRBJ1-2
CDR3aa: CASTLRGTHGGYTF
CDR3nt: TGTGCCAGCACCCTTAGGGGGACTCACGGTGGCTACACCTTC

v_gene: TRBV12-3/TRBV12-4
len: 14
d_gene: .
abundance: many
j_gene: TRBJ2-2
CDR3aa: CASSPLRNTGELFF
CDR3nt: TGTGCCAGCAGTCCCCTTCGGAACACCGGGGAGCTGTTTTTT

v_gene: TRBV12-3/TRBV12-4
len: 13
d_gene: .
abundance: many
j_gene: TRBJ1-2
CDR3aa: CASSYFDDYGYTF
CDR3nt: TGTGCCAGCAGCTACTTCGATGACTATGGCTACACCTTC

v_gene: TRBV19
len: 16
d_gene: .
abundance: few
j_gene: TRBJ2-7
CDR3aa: CASSTPSGTTTYEQYF
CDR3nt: TGTGCCAGTAGTACTCCCAGCGGGACAACTACCTACGAGCAGTACTTC

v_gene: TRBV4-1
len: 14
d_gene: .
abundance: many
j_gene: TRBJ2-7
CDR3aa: CASSRGGLEREQYF
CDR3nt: TGCGCCAGCAGCCGGGGCGGACTCGAGAGAGAGCAGTACTTC

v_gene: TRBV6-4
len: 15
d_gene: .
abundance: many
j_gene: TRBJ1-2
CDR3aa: CAGSDRRQNLYGYTF
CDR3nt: TGTGCCGGCAGTGACAGGAGACAGAACCTCTATGGCTACACCTTC

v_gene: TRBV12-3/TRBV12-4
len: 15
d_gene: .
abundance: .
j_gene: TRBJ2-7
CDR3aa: CASSYPGGLSDEQYF
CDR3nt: TGTGCCAGCAGTTACCCCGGAGGGCTAAGCGACGAGCAGTACTTC

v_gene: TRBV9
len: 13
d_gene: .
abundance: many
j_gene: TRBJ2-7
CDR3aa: CASSVGAAHEQYF
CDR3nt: TGTGCCAGCAGCGTTGGGGCAGCCCACGAGCAGTACTTC

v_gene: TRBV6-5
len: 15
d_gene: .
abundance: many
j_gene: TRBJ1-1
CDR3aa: CASSYIGPRGPEAFF
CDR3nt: TGTGCCAGCAGTTACATAGGACCCCGGGGCCCTGAAGCTTTCTTT

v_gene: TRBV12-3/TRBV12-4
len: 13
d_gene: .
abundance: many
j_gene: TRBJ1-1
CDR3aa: CASRSRGGTEAFF
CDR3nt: TGTGCCAGCAGATCCCGGGGTGGGACTGAAGCTTTCTTT

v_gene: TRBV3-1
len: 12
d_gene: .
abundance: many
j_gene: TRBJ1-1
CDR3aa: CASSQSAEKAFF
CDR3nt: TGTGCCAGCAGCCAGTCCGCAGAGAAGGCTTTCTTT

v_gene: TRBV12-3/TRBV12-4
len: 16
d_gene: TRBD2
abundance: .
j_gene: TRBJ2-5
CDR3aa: CASSIYPGTKPQTQYF
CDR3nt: TGTGCCAGCAGTATCTACCCGGGGACTAAGCCCCAGACCCAGTACTTC

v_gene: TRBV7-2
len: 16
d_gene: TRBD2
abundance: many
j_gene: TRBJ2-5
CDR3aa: CASSLGGTSGKETQYF
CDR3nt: TGTGCCAGCAGCTTAGGGGGGACTAGCGGCAAAGAGACCCAGTACTTC

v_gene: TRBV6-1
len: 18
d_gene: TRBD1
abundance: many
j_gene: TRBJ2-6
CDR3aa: CASSETGQYFSGANVLTF
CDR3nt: TGTGCCAGCAGTGAAACGGGACAGTACTTCTCTGGGGCCAACGTCCTGACTTTC

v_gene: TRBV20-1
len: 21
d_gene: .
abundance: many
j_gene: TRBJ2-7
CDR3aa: CSARDQPPNRANRILTYEQYF
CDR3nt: TGCAGTGCTAGAGATCAGCCCCCGAACAGGGCCAATCGCATATTGACCTACGAGCAGTACTTC

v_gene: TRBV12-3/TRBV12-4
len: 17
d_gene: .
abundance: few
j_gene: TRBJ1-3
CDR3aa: CASSFYVQPNSGNTIYF
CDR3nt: TGTGCCAGCAGTTTTTATGTACAGCCGAACTCTGGAAACACCATATATTTT

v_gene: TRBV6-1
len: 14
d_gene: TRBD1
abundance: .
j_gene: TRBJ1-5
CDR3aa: CASRTDRSYQPQHF
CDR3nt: TGTGCCAGCAGGACGGACAGGTCCTATCAGCCCCAGCATTTT

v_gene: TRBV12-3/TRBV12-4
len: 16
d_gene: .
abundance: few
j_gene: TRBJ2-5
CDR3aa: CASTWRGRLGKETQYF
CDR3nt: TGTGCCAGCACCTGGCGTGGGAGACTAGGGAAAGAGACCCAGTACTTC

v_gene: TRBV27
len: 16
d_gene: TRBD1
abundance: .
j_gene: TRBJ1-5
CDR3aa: CASSFLGTGVSQPQHF
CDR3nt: TGTGCCAGCAGTTTCCTCGGGACAGGGGTTTCTCAGCCCCAGCATTTT

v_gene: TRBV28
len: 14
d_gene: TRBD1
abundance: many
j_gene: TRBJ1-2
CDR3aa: CASSLTGVRYGYTF
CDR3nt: TGTGCCAGCAGTTTGACAGGGGTGCGGTATGGCTACACCTTC

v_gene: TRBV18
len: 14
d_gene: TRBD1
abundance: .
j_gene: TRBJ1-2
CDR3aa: CASSPQGADYGYTF
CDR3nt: TGTGCCAGCTCACCCCAGGGGGCGGACTATGGCTACACCTTC